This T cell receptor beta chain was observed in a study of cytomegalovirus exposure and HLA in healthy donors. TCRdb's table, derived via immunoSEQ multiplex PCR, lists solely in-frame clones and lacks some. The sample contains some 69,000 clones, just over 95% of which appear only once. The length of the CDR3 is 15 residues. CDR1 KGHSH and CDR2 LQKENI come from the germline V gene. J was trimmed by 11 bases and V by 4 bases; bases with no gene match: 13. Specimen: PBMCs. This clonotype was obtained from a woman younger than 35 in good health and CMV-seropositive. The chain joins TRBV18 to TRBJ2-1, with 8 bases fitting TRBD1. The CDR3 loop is CASSLGRGQDRKQFF. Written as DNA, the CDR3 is TGTGCCAGCTCACTGGGCAGGGGGCAGGATAGGAAGCAGTTCTTC.